This T cell receptor beta chain was observed in a study of vaccination and CD4 T cells after COVID-19. Turning to the study itself: Post-COVID samples were collected a median approximately 93 days following diagnosis, spanning 35 to 161.

An Oncomine TCR Beta short-read assay was used to sequence the DNA from cultured CD4+ T cells. TCRdb redid the calling of the PCR reads with MiXCR, one entry per CDR3 protein. In the table there are around 15,000 distinct CDR3 sequences, approximately 73% of which are singletons. As to this clonotype: Its target is not known.

Treatment here: roughly 10-day PBMC culture with coronavirus spike peptide pools or control peptides (ViraFEST assay). IL-2 (around 9.8 IU/ml) and peptide pools (approximately 9.2 ug/ml) were added to cultures of 1.5 million to 2 million PBMCs per well. The CDR3 consists of 13 residues. V lost 2 bases to trimming and J lost 5 bases, with 9 bases between them. Germline V gives CDR1 MNHEY, CDR2 SVGAGI. This clonotype was sampled from a human donor who had recovered from COVID-19. Material: CD4+ T cells from blood, cultured in vitro. The rearrangement joins TRBV6-5 to TRBJ1-1; D is uncertain. The CDR3: CASSYKALTEAFF. Here the CDR3 DNA reads TGTGCCAGCAGTTACAAGGCTTTGACTGAAGCTTTCTTT.